The rows below give T cell receptor beta chains drawn from one sample of a study of T cell repertoires in cytomegalovirus infection. Via MiXCR, TCRdb re-called the reads, giving one row per CDR3 protein. The sample has hundreds of thousands of distinct CDR3 sequences, less than 35% seen once. Antigens for these TCRs are unknown. The specimen was cultured CD8+ T cells from PBMCs, collected from culture after CMV antigen stimulation. Source of these receptors: a human donor in good health (CMV status not recorded). Some clones in this sample may be carry-over from other donors' samples. CDR3s include the opening cysteine and the closing phenylalanine or tryptophan. Fields, in order: V gene, J gene, D gene, clone size, CDR3 protein, CDR3 DNA. The D gene is left open where the match is weak. Clone size is stated in some rows and not others, as once, few, many or a class when expanded.

>TRBV7-7|TRBJ2-1|TRBD2|.
CAINGLAGPTSSYNEQFF
TGTGCCATAAACGGGCTAGCGGGTCCCACGAGCTCCTACAATGAGCAGTTCTTC
>TRBV7-8|TRBJ2-2|TRBD2|many
CASSFSGENTGELFF
TGTGCCAGCAGCTTTAGCGGGGAGAACACCGGGGAGCTGTTTTTT
>TRBV6-1|TRBJ1-1|.|few
CASKLGENTEAFF
TGTGCCAGCAAATTGGGGGAGAACACTGAAGCTTTCTTT
>TRBV4-2|TRBJ1-2|TRBD1|.
CASSPHSTGDYGYTF
TGTGCCAGCAGCCCCCACTCGACAGGGGACTATGGCTACACCTTC
>TRBV7-9|TRBJ1-3|.|few
CASIPIDSGNTIYF
TGTGCCAGCATCCCGATAGACTCTGGAAACACCATATATTTT
>TRBV12-3/TRBV12-4|TRBJ1-5|.|many
CASSFLGDSNQPQHF
TGTGCCAGCAGTTTTCTGGGGGATAGCAATCAGCCCCAGCATTTT
>TRBV7-3|TRBJ2-6|.|.
CASSPAGSAGANVLTF
TGTGCCAGCAGCCCCGCGGGTTCGGCTGGGGCCAACGTCCTGACTTTC
>TRBV19|TRBJ1-5|.|many
CASSTSLFTAANGFNQPQHF
TGTGCCAGTAGCACCTCCCTGTTTACAGCCGCGAACGGATTCAATCAGCCCCAGCATTTT
>TRBV7-8|TRBJ2-2|TRBD2|many
CASSLVVDLIDGTSKSGELFF
TGTGCCAGCAGCTTAGTGGTCGACCTGATAGACGGGACTAGCAAATCCGGGGAGCTGTTTTTT
>TRBV4-1|TRBJ1-1|.|once
CASSQHVGTEAFF
TGCGCCAGCAGCCAACACGTGGGCACTGAAGCTTTCTTT
>TRBV9|TRBJ2-1|TRBD1|.
CASSGLRQGVGNEQFF
TGTGCCAGCAGCGGCCTGCGACAGGGAGTGGGCAATGAGCAGTTCTTC
>TRBV7-9|TRBJ1-2|TRBD1|.
CASSSPTGNYGYTF
TGTGCCAGCAGCTCCCCGACAGGGAACTATGGCTACACCTTC
>TRBV7-8|TRBJ2-1|TRBD2|many
CASSSPGAGGLGSYNEQFF
TGTGCCAGCAGTTCCCCGGGAGCGGGGGGGTTGGGTTCCTACAATGAGCAGTTCTTC
>TRBV7-9|TRBJ2-7|.|.
CASSLNSGLYEQYF
TGTGCCAGCAGCTTAAACTCAGGGCTCTACGAGCAGTACTTC
>TRBV7-9|TRBJ1-1|TRBD1|.
CASSSQTGARGEAFF
TGTGCCAGCAGCTCGCAAACAGGGGCCAGGGGTGAAGCTTTCTTT
>TRBV14|TRBJ2-1|TRBD2|once
CVSSGGEGRVVDDEQFF
TGTGTCAGCAGCGGGGGCGAGGGGAGGGTAGTTGATGATGAGCAGTTCTTC
>TRBV18|TRBJ2-5|.|.
CASSPQLRGPEETQYF
TGTGCCAGCTCACCTCAACTTCGGGGGCCTGAAGAGACCCAGTACTTC
>TRBV19|TRBJ2-1|.|few
CASSIGGTEQFF
TGTGCCAGTAGTATCGGGGGTACTGAGCAGTTCTTC
>TRBV7-8|TRBJ2-3|.|.
CANSPYANPANLDTQYF
TGTGCCAACAGCCCTTACGCCAACCCAGCGAATTTAGATACGCAGTATTTT
>TRBV12-3/TRBV12-4|TRBJ1-2|.|.
CASTHRQRLYGYTF
TGTGCCAGCACTCATAGACAGAGACTCTATGGCTACACCTTC
>TRBV4-2|TRBJ2-1|TRBD2|.
CASSQRTSGNNEQFF
TGTGCCAGCAGCCAACGGACTAGCGGGAACAATGAGCAGTTCTTC
>TRBV7-2|TRBJ2-3|TRBD2|few
CASRPSGGALDTQYF
TGTGCCAGCAGACCGAGCGGGGGGGCTTTAGATACGCAGTATTTT
>TRBV9|TRBJ2-4|TRBD2|.
CASSVSGGHPNIQYF
TGTGCCAGCAGCGTCTCGGGGGGTCACCCAAACATTCAGTACTTC
>TRBV7-2|TRBJ1-1|.|.
CASSGDGIEAFF
TGTGCCAGCAGCGGCGACGGAATTGAAGCTTTCTTT
>TRBV6-6|TRBJ2-1|.|.
CASIEGNEQFF
TGTGCCAGCATAGAGGGGAATGAGCAGTTCTTC
>TRBV7-6|TRBJ1-2|.|few
CASSLMTRGGIYGYTF
TGTGCCAGCAGTCTGATGACACGCGGTGGGATCTATGGCTACACCTTC
>TRBV11-2|TRBJ1-3|.|.
CASSPWSAREAGNTIYF
TGTGCCAGCAGCCCGTGGAGTGCCAGGGAAGCGGGAAACACCATATATTTT